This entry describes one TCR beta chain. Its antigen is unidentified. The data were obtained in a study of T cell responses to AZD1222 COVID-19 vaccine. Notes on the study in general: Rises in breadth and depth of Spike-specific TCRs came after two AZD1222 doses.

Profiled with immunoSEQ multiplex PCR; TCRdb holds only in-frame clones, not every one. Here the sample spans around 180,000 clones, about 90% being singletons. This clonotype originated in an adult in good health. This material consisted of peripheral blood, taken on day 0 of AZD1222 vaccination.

The CDR3 nucleotides read TGTGCCAGCAGCCAACCGAGCGGGACTAGCGGGAGACATACGCAGTATTTT. It translates to CASSQPSGTSGRHTQYF. J is TRBJ2-3 and V is TRBV4-2; the match to TRBD2 covers 14 bases. The CDR3 loop spans 17 amino acids. V trimming: 2 bases; J trimming: 7 bases; junction bases outside the gene matches: 8. The germline gives CDR1 LGHNA, CDR2 YNFKEQ.